The sequence of this TCR beta chain was determined in a study of PD-1 blockade in classical Hodgkin lymphoma. The time point here: cycle 4 day 1 (C4D1), after more than 5 weeks of nivolumab. Each of the patients experienced relapse following autologous stem cell transplantation, and their brentuximab vedotin exposure differed. V was pared by 3 bases and J by 3 bases, with 9 bases between. Germline-derived CDR1 and CDR2 are LNHDA and SQIVND (reference sequence). The CDR3 sequence is 14 residues long. This clone was seen once. Assay: immunoSEQ multiplex PCR; the TCRdb copy retains only in-frame clones and omits some. The top ten hold roughly 8.1% of the sample, which has around 65,000 clones, 87% seen once.

This receptor was obtained from a human donor with classical Hodgkin lymphoma. The genes are TRBV19 and TRBJ2-1; D gene unclear. This specimen consisted of peripheral blood mononuclear cells (PBMCs), obtained before the fourth cycle of nivolumab. The CDR3 loop reads CASSMGSYYNEQFF. The DNA of the CDR3 is TGTGCCAGTAGTATGGGCAGCTACTACAATGAGCAGTTCTTC.